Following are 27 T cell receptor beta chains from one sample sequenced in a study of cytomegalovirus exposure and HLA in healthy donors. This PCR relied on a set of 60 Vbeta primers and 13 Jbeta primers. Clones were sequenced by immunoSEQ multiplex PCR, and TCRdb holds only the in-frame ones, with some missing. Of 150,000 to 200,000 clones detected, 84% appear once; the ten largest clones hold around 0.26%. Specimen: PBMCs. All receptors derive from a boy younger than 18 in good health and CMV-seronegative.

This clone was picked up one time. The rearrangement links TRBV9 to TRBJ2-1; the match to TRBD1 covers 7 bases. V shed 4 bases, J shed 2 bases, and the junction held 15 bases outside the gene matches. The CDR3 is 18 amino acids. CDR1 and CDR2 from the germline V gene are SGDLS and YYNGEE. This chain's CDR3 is CASSLLPTGLTPYNEQFF. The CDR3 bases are TGTGCCAGCAGCTTACTCCCGACAGGGCTGACGCCCTACAATGAGCAGTTCTTC.

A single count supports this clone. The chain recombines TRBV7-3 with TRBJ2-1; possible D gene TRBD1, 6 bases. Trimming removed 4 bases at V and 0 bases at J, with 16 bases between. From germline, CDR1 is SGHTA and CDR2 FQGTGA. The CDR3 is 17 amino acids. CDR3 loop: CASSSLRQGSSYNEQFF. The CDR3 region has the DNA TGTGCCAGCAGCTCCCTGAGGCAGGGGAGCTCCTACAATGAGCAGTTCTTC.

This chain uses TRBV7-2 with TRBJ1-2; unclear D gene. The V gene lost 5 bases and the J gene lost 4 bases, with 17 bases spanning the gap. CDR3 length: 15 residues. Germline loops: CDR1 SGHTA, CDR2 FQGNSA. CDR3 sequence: CASSIRVPQVYGYTF. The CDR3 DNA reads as TGTGCCAGCAGCATCCGGGTCCCCCAAGTCTATGGCTACACCTTC.

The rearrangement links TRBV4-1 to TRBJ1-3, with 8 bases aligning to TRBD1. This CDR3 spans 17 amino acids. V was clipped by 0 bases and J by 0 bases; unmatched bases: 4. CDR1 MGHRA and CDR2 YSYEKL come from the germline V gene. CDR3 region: CASSQETGASSGNTIYF. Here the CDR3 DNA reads TGCGCCAGCAGCCAAGAGACAGGGGCTTCCTCTGGAAACACCATATATTTT.

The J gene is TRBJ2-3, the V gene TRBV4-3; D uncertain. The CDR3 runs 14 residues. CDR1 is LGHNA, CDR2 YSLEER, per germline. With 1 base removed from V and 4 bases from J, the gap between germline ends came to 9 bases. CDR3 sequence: CASSQGRSPDTQYF. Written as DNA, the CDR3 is TGCGCCAGCAGCCAAGGCCGGTCCCCAGATACGCAGTATTTT.

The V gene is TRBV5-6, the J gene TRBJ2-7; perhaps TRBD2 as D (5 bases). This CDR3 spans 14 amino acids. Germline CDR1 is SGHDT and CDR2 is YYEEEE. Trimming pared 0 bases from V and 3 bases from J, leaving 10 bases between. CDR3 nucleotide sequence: TGTGCCAGCAGCTTGGGGACTGGAAACTACGAGCAGTACTTC. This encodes CASSLGTGNYEQYF.

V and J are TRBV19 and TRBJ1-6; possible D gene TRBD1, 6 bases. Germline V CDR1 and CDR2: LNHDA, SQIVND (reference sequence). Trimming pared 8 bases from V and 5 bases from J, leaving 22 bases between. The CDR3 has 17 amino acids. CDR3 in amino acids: CASSLRTDTTDNSPLHF. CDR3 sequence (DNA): TGTGCCAGTTCTTTGAGGACAGACACTACCGATAATTCACCCCTCCACTTT.

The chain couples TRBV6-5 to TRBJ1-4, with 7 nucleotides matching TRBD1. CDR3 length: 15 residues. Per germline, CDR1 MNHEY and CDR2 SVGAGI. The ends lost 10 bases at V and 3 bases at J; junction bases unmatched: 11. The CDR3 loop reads CAIFRGQCANEKLFF. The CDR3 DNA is TGTGCCATTTTTAGGGGGCAATGTGCTAATGAAAAACTGTTTTTT.

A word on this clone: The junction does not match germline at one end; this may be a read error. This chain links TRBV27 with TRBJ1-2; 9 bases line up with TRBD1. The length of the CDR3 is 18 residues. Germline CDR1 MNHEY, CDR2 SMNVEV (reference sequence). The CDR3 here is CASSLRHLPGQGVSGYPF. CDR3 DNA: TGTGCCAGCAGTTTACGCCATCTACCGGGACAGGGAGTATCCGGCTACCCCTTC.

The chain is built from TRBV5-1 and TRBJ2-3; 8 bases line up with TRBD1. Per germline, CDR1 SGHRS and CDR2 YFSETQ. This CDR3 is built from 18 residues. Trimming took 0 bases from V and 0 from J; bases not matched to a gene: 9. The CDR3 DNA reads TGCGCCAGCAGCTTGGCCGATTTCAGGGACAGGAGCACAGATACGCAGTATTTT. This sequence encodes CASSLADFRDRSTDTQYF. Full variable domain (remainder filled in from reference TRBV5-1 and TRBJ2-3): KAGVTQTPRYLIKTRGQQVTLSCSPISGHRSVSWYQQTPGQGLQFLFEYFSETQRNKGNFPGRFSGRQFSNSRSEMNVSTLELGDSALYLCASSLADFRDRSTDTQYFGPGTRLTVL.

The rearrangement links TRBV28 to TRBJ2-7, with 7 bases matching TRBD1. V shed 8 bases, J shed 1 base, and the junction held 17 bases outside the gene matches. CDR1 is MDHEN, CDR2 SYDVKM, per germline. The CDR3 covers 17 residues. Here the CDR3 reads CASSSAGGRLRSYEQYF. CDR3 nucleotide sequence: TGTGCCAGCTCGTCGGCAGGGGGTCGCCTCCGTTCCTACGAGCAGTACTTC.

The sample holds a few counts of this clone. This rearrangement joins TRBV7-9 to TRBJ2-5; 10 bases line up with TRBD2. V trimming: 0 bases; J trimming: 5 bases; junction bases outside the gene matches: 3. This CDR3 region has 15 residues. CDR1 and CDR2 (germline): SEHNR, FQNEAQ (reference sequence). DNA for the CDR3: TGTGCCAGCAGCTTAGCTACTAGCGGGACGGAGACCCAGTACTTC. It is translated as CASSLATSGTETQYF. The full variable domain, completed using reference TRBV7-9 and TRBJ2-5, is DTGVSQNPRHKITKRGQNVTFRCDPISEHNRLYWYRQTLGQGPEFLTYFQNEAQLEKSRLLSDRFSAERPKGSFSTLEIQRTEQGDSAMYLCASSLATSGTETQYFGPGTRLLVL.

The CDR3, as DNA: TGTGCCAGCAGTGCGACACTTAACTATGGCTACACCTTC. Translation: CASSATLNYGYTF. V usage is TRBV2 and J usage is TRBJ1-2; D is unclear. This CDR3 has 13 amino acids. Trimming removed 4 bases from V and 1 base from J, with 7 bases in between. Germline V lookup: CDR1 SNHLY, CDR2 FYNNEI.

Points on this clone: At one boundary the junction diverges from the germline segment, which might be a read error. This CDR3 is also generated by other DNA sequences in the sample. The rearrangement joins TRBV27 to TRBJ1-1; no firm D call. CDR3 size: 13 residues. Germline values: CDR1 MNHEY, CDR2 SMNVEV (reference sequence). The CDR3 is CASSLGAITEAFF. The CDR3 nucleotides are TGTGCCAGCAGTTTAGGTGCGATCACTGAGGCTTTCTTT.

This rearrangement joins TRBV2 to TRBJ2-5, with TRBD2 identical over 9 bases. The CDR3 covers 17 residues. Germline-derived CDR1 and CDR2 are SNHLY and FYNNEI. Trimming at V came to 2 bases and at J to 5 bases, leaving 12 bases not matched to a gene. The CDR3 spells CASSEKLVAGGRETQYF. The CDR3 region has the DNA TGTGCCAGCAGTGAAAAGTTAGTGGCGGGGGGGCGGGAGACCCAGTACTTC. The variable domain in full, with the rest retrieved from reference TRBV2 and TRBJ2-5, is EPEVTQTPSHQVTQMGQEVILRCVPISNHLYFYWYRQILGQKVEFLVSFYNNEISEKSEIFDDQFSVERPDGSNFTLKIRSTKLEDSAMYFCASSEKLVAGGRETQYFGPGTRLLVL.

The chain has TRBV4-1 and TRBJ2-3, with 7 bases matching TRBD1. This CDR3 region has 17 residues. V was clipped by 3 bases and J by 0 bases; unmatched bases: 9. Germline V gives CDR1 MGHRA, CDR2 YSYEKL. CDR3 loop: CASSHSPGTDSTDTQYF. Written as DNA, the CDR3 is TGCGCCAGCAGCCATAGTCCCGGGACAGATAGCACAGATACGCAGTATTTT.

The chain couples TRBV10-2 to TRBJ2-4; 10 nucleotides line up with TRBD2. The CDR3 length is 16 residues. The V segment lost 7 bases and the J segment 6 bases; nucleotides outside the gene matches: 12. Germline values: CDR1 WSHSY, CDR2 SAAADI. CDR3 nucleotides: TGCGCCAGCACTGGGCTAGCGGGAGTTGGCGGAAACATTCAGTACTTC. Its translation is CASTGLAGVGGNIQYF.

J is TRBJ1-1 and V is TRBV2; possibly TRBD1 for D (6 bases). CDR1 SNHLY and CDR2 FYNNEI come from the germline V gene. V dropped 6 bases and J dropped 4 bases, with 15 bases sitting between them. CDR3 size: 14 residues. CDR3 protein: CASREHTGTTEAFF. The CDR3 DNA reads TGTGCCAGCAGGGAGCATACAGGGACCACTGAAGCTTTCTTT.

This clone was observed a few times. CDR3 in DNA: TGTGCCAGTAGTGGAGGGTTGATAGGGCGAGGCTCCAACTACAATGAGCAGTTCTTC. This sequence encodes CASSGGLIGRGSNYNEQFF. This sequence joins TRBV19 and TRBJ2-1, with a possible D match to TRBD2 (6 bases). Germline V gene sequence: CDR1 LNHDA, CDR2 SQIVND (reference sequence). This CDR3 region has 19 residues. V lost 5 bases and J 3 bases, leaving 26 bases between the germline ends.

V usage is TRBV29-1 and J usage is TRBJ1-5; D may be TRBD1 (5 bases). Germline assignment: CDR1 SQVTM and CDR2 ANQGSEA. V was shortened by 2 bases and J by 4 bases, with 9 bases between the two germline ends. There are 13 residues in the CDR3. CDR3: CSVEMGTNQPQHF. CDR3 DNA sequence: TGCAGCGTTGAAATGGGGACTAATCAGCCCCAGCATTTT.

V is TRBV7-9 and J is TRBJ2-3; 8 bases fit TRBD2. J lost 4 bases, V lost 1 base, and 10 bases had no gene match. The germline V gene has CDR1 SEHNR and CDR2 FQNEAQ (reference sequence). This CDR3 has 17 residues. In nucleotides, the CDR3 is TGTGCCAGCAGCTTAGGCTTTCAGCGGGAGAGATCAGATACGCAGTATTTT. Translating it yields CASSLGFQRERSDTQYF.

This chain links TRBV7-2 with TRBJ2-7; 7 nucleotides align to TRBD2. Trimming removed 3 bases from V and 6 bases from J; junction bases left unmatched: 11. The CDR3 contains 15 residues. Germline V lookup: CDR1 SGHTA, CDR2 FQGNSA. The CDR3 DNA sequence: TGTGCCAGCAGCTTTGGGTGGGGCGGGAGTGGCGAGCAGTACTTC. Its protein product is CASSFGWGGSGEQYF.

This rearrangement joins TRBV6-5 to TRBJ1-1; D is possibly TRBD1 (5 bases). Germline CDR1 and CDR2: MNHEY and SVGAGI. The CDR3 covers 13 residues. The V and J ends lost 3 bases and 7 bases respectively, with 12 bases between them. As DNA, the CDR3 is TGTGCCAGCAGTTATTTCCGGGGGATTGAAGCTTTCTTT. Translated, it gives CASSYFRGIEAFF.

In nucleotides, the CDR3 is TGTGCCAGCAGCCAACTAGACTATGGCTACACCTTC. This sequence encodes CASSQLDYGYTF. The chain recombines TRBV7-9 with TRBJ1-2; D gene ambiguous. Germline V CDR1 and CDR2: SEHNR, FQNEAQ (reference sequence). V lost 5 bases to trimming and J lost 3 bases, with 7 bases between them. This CDR3 spans 12 amino acids.

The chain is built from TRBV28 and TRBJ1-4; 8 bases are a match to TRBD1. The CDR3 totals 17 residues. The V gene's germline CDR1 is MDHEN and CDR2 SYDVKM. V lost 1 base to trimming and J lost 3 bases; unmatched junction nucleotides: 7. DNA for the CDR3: TGTGCCAGCAGTTTATACCGACAGGGGACAGCTAATGAAAAACTGTTTTTT. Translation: CASSLYRQGTANEKLFF.

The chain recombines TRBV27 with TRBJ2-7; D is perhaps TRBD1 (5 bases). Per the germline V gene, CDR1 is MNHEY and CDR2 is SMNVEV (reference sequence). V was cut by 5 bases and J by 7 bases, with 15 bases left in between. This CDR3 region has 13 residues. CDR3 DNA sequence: TGTGCCAGCAGTCCCCGCAGGGTGGGTGAGCAGTACTTC. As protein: CASSPRRVGEQYF.

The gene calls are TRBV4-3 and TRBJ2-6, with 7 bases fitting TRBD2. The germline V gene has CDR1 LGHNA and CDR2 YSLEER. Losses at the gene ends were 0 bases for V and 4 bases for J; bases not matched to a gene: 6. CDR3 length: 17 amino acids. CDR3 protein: CASSQEGGALGANVLTF. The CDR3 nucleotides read TGCGCCAGCAGCCAAGAGGGAGGGGCATTGGGGGCCAACGTCCTGACTTTC.